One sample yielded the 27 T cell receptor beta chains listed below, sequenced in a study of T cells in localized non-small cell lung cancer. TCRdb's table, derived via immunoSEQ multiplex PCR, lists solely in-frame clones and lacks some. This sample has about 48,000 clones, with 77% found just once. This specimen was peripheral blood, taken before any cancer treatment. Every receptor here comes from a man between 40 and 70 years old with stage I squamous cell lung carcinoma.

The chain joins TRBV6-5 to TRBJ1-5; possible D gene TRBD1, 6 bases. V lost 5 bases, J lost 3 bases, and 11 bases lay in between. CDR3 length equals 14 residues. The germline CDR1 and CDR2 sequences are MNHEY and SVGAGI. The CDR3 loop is CASSPQGFNQPQHF. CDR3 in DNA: TGTGCCAGCAGTCCACAGGGATTCAATCAGCCCCAGCATTTT.

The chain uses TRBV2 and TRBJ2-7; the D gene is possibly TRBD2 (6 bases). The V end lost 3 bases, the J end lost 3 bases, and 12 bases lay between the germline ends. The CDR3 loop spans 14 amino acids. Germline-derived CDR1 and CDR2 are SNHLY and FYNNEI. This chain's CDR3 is CASSDTGTFYEQYF. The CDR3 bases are TGTGCCAGCAGTGATACTGGGACTTTCTACGAGCAGTACTTC.

The CDR3 loop is CASSLRGLDNTEAFF. The CDR3 DNA reads TGTGCCAGCAGTTTAAGGGGGCTGGATAACACTGAAGCTTTCTTT. The chain carries TRBV27 and TRBJ1-1; TRBD1 aligns across 7 bases. This CDR3 comprises 15 residues. Unmatched junction bases numbered 5, after V lost 2 bases and J lost 2 bases. CDR1 is MNHEY and CDR2 is SMNVEV in the germline V gene (reference sequence).

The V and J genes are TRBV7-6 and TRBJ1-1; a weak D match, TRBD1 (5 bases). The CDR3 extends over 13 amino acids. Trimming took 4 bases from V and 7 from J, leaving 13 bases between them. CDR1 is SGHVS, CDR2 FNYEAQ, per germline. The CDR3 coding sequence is TGTGCCAGCAGCTCGGGACCGCGGATTGAAGCTTTCTTT. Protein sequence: CASSSGPRIEAFF.

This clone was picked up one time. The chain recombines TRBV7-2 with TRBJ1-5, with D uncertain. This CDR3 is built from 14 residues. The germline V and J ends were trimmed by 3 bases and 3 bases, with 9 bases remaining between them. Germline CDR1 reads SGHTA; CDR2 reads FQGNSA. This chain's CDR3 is CASSFLSSNQPQHF. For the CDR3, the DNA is TGTGCCAGCAGCTTTCTTTCCTCCAATCAGCCCCAGCATTTT. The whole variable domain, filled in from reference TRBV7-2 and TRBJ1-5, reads GAGVSQSPSNKVTEKGKDVELRCDPISGHTALYWYRQSLGQGLEFLIYFQGNSAPDKSGLPSDRFSAERTGGSVSTLTIQRTQQEDSAVYLCASSFLSSNQPQHFGDGTRLSIL.

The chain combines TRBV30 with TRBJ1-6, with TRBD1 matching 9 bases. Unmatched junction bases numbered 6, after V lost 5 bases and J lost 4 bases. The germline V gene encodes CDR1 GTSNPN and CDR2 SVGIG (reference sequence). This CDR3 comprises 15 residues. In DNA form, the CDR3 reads TGTGCCTGGGGGAAGGGGACAGGGTATAATTCACCCCTCCACTTT. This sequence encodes CAWGKGTGYNSPLHF.

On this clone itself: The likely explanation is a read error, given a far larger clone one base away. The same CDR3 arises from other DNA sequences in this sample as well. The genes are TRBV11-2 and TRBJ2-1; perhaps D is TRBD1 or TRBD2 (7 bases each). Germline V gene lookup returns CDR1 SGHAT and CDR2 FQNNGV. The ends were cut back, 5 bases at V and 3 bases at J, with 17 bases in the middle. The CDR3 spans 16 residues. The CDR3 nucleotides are TGTGCCAGCAGCCCCGGCAGGGGGGGCCTCTACAATGAGCAGTTCTTC. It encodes CASSPGRGGLYNEQFF.

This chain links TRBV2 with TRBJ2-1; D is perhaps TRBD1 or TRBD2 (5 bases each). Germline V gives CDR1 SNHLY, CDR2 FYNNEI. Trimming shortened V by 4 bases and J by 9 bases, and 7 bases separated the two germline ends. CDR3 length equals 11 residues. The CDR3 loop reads CASSVGTEQFF. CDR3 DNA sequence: TGTGCCAGCAGTGTAGGGACTGAGCAGTTCTTC.

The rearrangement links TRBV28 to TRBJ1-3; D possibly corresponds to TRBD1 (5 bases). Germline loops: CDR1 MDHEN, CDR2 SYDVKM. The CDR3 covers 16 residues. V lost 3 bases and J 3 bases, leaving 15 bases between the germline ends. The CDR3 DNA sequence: TGTGCCAGCAGTTTTCCTTCCAGGGCTAGTGGAAACACCATATATTTT. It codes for CASSFPSRASGNTIYF.

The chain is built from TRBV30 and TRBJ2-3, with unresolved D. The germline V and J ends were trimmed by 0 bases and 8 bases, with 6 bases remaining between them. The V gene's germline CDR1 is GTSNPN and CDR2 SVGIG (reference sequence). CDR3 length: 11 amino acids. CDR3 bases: TGTGCCTGGAGTGTACGCGCTACGCAGTATTTT. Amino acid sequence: CAWSVRATQYF.

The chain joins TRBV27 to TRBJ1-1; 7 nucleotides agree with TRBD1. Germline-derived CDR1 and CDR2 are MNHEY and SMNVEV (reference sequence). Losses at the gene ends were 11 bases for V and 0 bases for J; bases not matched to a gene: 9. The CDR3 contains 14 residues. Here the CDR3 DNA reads TGTGCCTCCCGGGGGACAGCTTTGAACACTGAAGCTTTCTTT. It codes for CASRGTALNTEAFF.

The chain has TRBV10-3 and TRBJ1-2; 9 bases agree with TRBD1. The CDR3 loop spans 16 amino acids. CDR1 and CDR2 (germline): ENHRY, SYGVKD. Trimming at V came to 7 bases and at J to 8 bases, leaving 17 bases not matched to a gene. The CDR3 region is CAITQPGGQGGDGYTF. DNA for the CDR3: TGTGCCATCACCCAGCCAGGGGGACAGGGAGGAGACGGCTACACCTTC.

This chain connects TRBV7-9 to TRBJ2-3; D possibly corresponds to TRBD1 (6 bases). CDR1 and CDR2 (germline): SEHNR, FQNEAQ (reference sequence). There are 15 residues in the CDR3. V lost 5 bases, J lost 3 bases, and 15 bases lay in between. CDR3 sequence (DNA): TGTGCCAGCAGCCTGGGTACAGGGAATACAGATACGCAGTATTTT. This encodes CASSLGTGNTDTQYF.

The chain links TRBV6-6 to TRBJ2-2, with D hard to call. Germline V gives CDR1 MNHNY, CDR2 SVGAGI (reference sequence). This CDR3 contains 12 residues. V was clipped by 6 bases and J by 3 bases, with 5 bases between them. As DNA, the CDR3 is TGTGCCAGCAGACCCTACACCGGGGAGCTGTTTTTT. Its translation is CASRPYTGELFF.

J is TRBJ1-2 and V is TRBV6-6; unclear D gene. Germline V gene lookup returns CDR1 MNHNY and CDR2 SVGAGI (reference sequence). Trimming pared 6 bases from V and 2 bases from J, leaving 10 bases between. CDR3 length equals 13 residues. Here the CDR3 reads CASRKDGNYGYTF. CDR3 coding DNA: TGTGCCAGCAGGAAGGACGGAAACTATGGCTACACCTTC.

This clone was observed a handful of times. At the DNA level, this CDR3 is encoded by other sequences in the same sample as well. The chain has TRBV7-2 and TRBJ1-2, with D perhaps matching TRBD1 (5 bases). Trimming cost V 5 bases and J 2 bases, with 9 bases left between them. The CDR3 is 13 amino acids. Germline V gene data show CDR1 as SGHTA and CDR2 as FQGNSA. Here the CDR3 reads CASSPDSNYGYTF. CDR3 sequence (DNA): TGTGCCAGCAGCCCTGACAGCAACTATGGCTACACCTTC.

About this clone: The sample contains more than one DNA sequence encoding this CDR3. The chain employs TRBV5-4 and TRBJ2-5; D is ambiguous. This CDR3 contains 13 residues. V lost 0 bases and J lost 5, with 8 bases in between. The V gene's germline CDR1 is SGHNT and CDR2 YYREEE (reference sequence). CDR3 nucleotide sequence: TGTGCCAGCAGCTTGGTCCTGGAGGAGACCCAGTACTTC. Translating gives CASSLVLEETQYF.

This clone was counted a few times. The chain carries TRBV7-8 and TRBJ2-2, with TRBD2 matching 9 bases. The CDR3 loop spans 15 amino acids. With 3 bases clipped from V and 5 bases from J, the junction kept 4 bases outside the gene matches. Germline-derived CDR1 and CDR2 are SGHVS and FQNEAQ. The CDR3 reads CASSFSGGRTGELFF. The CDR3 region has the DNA TGTGCCAGCAGCTTCAGCGGGGGGCGGACCGGGGAGCTGTTTTTT.

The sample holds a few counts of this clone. CDR3 bases: TGCGCCAGCAGCCTTAACAGGGCCCGGCATCAGCCCCAGCATTTT. Translated: CASSLNRARHQPQHF. The chain has TRBV4-1 and TRBJ1-5; weak D call: TRBD1 (6 bases). The CDR3 consists of 15 residues. Germline V gene data show CDR1 as MGHRA and CDR2 as YSYEKL. V lost 4 bases and J 5 bases, leaving 15 bases between the germline ends.

CDR3 loop: CAGDLILGTGELFF. The DNA for the CDR3 is TGTGCCGGGGATCTTATCCTGGGCACCGGGGAGCTGTTTTTT. This chain connects TRBV7-9 to TRBJ2-2, with D unresolved. Germline V gives CDR1 SEHNR, CDR2 FQNEAQ (reference sequence). V shed 11 bases and J shed 4 bases, with 17 bases lying between them. The CDR3 consists of 14 residues.

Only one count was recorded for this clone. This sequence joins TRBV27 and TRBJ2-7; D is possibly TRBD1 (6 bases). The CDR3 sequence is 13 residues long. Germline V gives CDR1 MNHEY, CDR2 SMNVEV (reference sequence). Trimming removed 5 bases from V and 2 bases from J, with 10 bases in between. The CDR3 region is CASSPGQTYEQYF. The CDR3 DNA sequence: TGTGCCAGCAGTCCGGGACAAACCTACGAGCAGTACTTC.

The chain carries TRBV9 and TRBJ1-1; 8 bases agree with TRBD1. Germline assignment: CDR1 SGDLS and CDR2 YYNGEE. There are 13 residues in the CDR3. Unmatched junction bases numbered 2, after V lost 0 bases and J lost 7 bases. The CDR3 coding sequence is TGTGCCAGCAGCGTAGGGGGACAGGTTGAAGCTTTCTTT. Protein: CASSVGGQVEAFF.

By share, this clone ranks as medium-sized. Here the CDR3 reads CAWSPRGLAADTQYF. DNA of the CDR3: TGTGCCTGGAGCCCTAGGGGACTAGCCGCAGATACGCAGTATTTT. V is TRBV30 and J is TRBJ2-3, with 9 bases fitting TRBD2. V shed 3 bases and J 4 bases; nucleotides not matched to a gene: 8. CDR3 length: 15 residues. The germline V gene encodes CDR1 GTSNPN and CDR2 SVGIG (reference sequence).

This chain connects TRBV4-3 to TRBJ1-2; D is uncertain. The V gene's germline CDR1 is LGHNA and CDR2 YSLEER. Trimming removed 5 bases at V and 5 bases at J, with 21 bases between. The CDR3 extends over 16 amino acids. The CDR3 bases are TGCGCCAGCAGCTTACGATCCGGGCAGGATAATTATGGCTACACCTTC. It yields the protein CASSLRSGQDNYGYTF.

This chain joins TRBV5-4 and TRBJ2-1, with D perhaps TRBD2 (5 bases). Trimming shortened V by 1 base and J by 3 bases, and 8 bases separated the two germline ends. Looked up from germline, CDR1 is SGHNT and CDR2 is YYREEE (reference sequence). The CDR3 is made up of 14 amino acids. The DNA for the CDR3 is TGTGCCAGCAGCTTGCTCGGGAACTACAATGAGCAGTTCTTC. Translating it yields CASSLLGNYNEQFF.

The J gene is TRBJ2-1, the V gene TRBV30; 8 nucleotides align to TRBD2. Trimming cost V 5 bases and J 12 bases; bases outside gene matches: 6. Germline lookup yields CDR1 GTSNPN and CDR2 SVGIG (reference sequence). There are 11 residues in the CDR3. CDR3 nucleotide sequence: TGTGCCTGGGACGGGAGGGTTCGGCAGTTCTTC. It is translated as CAWDGRVRQFF.

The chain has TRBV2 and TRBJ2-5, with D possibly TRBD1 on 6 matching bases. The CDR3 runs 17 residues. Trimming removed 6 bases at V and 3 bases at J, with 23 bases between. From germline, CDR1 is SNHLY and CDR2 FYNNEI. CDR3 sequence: CASSILKLPRQEETQYF. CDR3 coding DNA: TGTGCCAGCAGCATACTGAAGTTACCCCGACAGGAAGAGACCCAGTACTTC.